Presented here are 8 T cell receptor beta chains from one specimen sequenced in a study of blood T cell repertoires in COVID-19 (dated by TCRdb to between 2020 and 2021). The library was obtained by the immunoSEQ multiplex PCR assay. Drawn from immuneACCESS, this table holds only the in-frame rearrangements with V and J called that TCRdb kept. Clones are partly lost; checked studies trace under half to an unresolved V gene and leave the rest unexplained. The sample table records about 190,000 clones; around 84% of these occur just once. The ten largest clones represent around 3.1% of the sample. The specimen was PBMCs or T cells enriched from blood (not recorded which). The receptors derive from a woman in her twenties or thirties who had been exposed to COVID-19.

This clone showed up just once. The V gene is TRBV19, the J gene TRBJ2-2, with 7 nucleotides matching TRBD2. This CDR3 contains 13 residues. V dropped 10 bases and J dropped 6; count of bases not matched to a gene: 8. The V gene's germline CDR1 is LNHDA and CDR2 SQIVND (reference sequence). CDR3: CAISLGGAGELFF. In nucleotides, the CDR3 is TGTGCCATCTCCCTTGGGGGGGCCGGGGAGCTGTTTTTT.

This chain links TRBV5-1 with TRBJ1-1; D is perhaps TRBD1 (6 bases). The CDR3 runs 13 residues. The V gene's germline CDR1 is SGHRS and CDR2 YFSETQ. Trimming stripped 6 bases from V and 1 base from J, with 10 bases between. The CDR3 is CASNQGPNTEAFF. The CDR3 bases are TGCGCCAGCAACCAGGGGCCGAACACTGAAGCTTTCTTT.

The chain carries TRBV15 and TRBJ1-6, with D uncertain. Germline CDR1 LNHNV, CDR2 YYDKDF (reference sequence). Trimming left V 7 bases short and J 0 bases short, with 10 bases between. The CDR3 is 15 residues long. The CDR3 DNA reads as TGTGCCACCACCCCTGAGAGCTCCTATAATTCACCCCTCCACTTT. It translates to CATTPESSYNSPLHF. Full variable domain (outside the CDR3, taken from reference TRBV15 and TRBJ1-6): DAMVIQNPRYQVTQFGKPVTLSCSQTLNHNVMYWYQQKSSQAPKLLFHYYDKDFNNEADTPDNFQSRRPNTSFCFLDIRSPGLGDTAMYLCATTPESSYNSPLHFGNGTRLTVT.

The chain uses TRBV19 and TRBJ2-5, with D unclear. Germline V gene lookup returns CDR1 LNHDA and CDR2 SQIVND (reference sequence). The CDR3 totals 14 residues. Trimming stripped 5 bases from V and 3 bases from J, with 13 bases between. CDR3 region: CASSPQLTKETQYF. The CDR3 DNA is TGTGCCAGTAGTCCCCAGTTAACCAAAGAGACCCAGTACTTC.

The chain employs TRBV24-1 and TRBJ2-3; D perhaps matches TRBD1 (5 bases). The CDR3 spans 13 residues. V was cut by 7 bases and J by 2 bases, with 9 bases left in between. Germline CDR1 is KGHDR and CDR2 is SFDVKD. CDR3 DNA: TGTGCCACCAGGTCGGACAACACAGATACGCAGTATTTT. Amino acids: CATRSDNTDTQYF.

This chain links TRBV3-1 (or the pseudogene TRBV3-2) with TRBJ2-5; D unclear. With 0 bases removed from V and 2 bases from J, the gap between germline ends came to 10 bases. CDR1 LGHDT and CDR2 YNNKEL come from the germline V gene (reference sequence). The CDR3 consists of 15 residues. This CDR3 is CASSQERSVQETQYF. Written as DNA, the CDR3 is TGTGCCAGCAGCCAAGAACGGTCGGTGCAAGAGACCCAGTACTTC.

In its sample, this clone was seen a few times. The rearrangement joins TRBV5-1 to TRBJ1-2; D unresolved. The V gene lost 5 bases and the J gene lost 5 bases, with 7 bases spanning the gap. Germline V lookup: CDR1 SGHRS, CDR2 YFSETQ. CDR3 length: 11 residues. CDR3 sequence (DNA): TGCGCCAGCAGTTCGGTTTATGGCTACACCTTC. The encoded protein is CASSSVYGYTF.

V is TRBV4-2 and J is TRBJ1-2; D is perhaps TRBD1 (6 bases). CDR1 is LGHNA, CDR2 YNFKEQ, per germline. The V end lost 1 base, the J end lost 8 bases, and 23 bases lay between the germline ends. The length of the CDR3 is 17 residues. CDR3 sequence reads: CASSQATSGAGGAGYTF. The DNA for the CDR3 is TGTGCCAGCAGCCAAGCTACCTCCGGTGCGGGGGGCGCGGGCTACACCTTC.